Following are 26 T cell receptor beta chains from one sample sequenced in a study of T cell responses to AZD1222 COVID-19 vaccine. Only in-frame clones appear in the TCRdb table, and some are missing; sequencing was by immunoSEQ multiplex PCR. The sample yields some 170,000 clones, 90% seen once. The sequencing used peripheral blood, collected 28 days after the second dose of the MenACWY control vaccine. The receptors derive from an adult who received the MenACWY meningococcal vaccine as a control.

The gene calls are TRBV5-6 and TRBJ1-5; no reliable D call. Germline lookup yields CDR1 SGHDT and CDR2 YYEEEE. V lost 1 base and J 7 bases, leaving 6 bases between the germline ends. The CDR3 has 12 amino acids. CDR3 amino acids: CASSLLEQPQHF. CDR3 nucleotide sequence: TGTGCCAGCAGCTTGTTGGAGCAGCCCCAGCATTTT.

The V and J genes are TRBV5-1 and TRBJ1-1, with D uncertain. V shed 2 bases and J shed 0 bases, with 14 bases lying between them. The V gene's germline CDR1 is SGHRS and CDR2 YFSETQ. This CDR3 spans 16 amino acids. CDR3 nucleotide sequence: TGCGCCAGCAGCTTCAGTCCCGGGCAAATGAACACTGAAGCTTTCTTT. It codes for CASSFSPGQMNTEAFF. Drawing the rest from reference TRBV5-1 and TRBJ1-1, the complete variable domain is KAGVTQTPRYLIKTRGQQVTLSCSPISGHRSVSWYQQTPGQGLQFLFEYFSETQRNKGNFPGRFSGRQFSNSRSEMNVSTLELGDSALYLCASSFSPGQMNTEAFFGQGTRLTVV.

V and J are TRBV28 and TRBJ2-2; D is perhaps TRBD2 (6 bases). Germline V gives CDR1 MDHEN, CDR2 SYDVKM. The V end lost 2 bases, the J end lost 5 bases, and 6 bases lay between the germline ends. The CDR3 spans 13 residues. The CDR3 spells CASSLSGTGELFF. For the CDR3, the DNA is TGTGCCAGCAGTTTAAGCGGGACCGGGGAGCTGTTTTTT.

This clone was picked up one time. The chain uses TRBV27 and TRBJ1-4; no definite D call. This CDR3 has 14 amino acids. Germline assignment: CDR1 MNHEY and CDR2 SMNVEV (reference sequence). The V and J ends lost 5 bases and 7 bases respectively, with 14 bases between them. CDR3 DNA sequence: TGTGCCAGCAGTACTAGGACCGAAGGTGAAAAACTGTTTTTT. Translated: CASSTRTEGEKLFF.

The chain employs TRBV28 and TRBJ2-7; D is tentatively TRBD1 or TRBD2 (5 bases each). Germline-derived CDR1 and CDR2 are MDHEN and SYDVKM. With 5 bases removed from V and 8 bases from J, the gap between germline ends came to 22 bases. The CDR3 extends over 15 amino acids. CDR3 protein: CASSGGDSPPIKQYF. CDR3 nucleotide sequence: TGTGCCAGCAGTGGGGGTGACTCTCCTCCAATCAAGCAGTACTTC. Using reference TRBV28 and TRBJ2-7 for the parts outside the CDR3, the full variable domain is DVKVTQSSRYLVKRTGEKVFLECVQDMDHENMFWYRQDPGLGLRLIYFSYDVKMKEKGDIPEGYSVSREKKERFSLILESASTNQTSMYLCASSGGDSPPIKQYFGPGTRLTVT.

The chain's CDR3 is CSVVQGINEQFF. CDR3 nucleotides: TGCAGCGTTGTTCAGGGAATCAATGAGCAGTTCTTC. The rearrangement joins TRBV29-1 to TRBJ2-1; tentatively, D is TRBD1 (5 bases). There are 12 residues in the CDR3. V was cut by 4 bases and J by 6 bases, with 10 bases left in between. Germline V gene lookup returns CDR1 SQVTM and CDR2 ANQGSEA.

The V and J genes are TRBV21-1 and TRBJ2-3. TRBV21-1 is a listed pseudogene. The CDR3 extends over 19 amino acids. CDR3 in DNA: TGTGCCAGCAGCAGAGTTTTTCCGGGGACCTGGCATAGCACAGATACGCAGTATTTT. Its translation: CASSRVFPGTWHSTDTQYF.

V and J are TRBV5-6 and TRBJ1-5; D ambiguous. Trimming pared 1 base from V and 0 bases from J, leaving 5 bases between. This CDR3 spans 14 amino acids. CDR1 is SGHDT and CDR2 is YYEEEE in the germline V gene. The CDR3 DNA reads as TGTGCCAGCAGCTTGACGAATAGCAATCAGCCCCAGCATTTT. This gives the protein CASSLTNSNQPQHF.

V and J are TRBV19 and TRBJ2-3, with D perhaps matching TRBD1 (6 bases). The germline V gene encodes CDR1 LNHDA and CDR2 SQIVND (reference sequence). The CDR3 has 14 amino acids. With 10 bases removed from V and 1 base from J, the gap between germline ends came to 15 bases. Written as DNA, the CDR3 is TGTGCCATTGGGGGCCAGTTAGGCACAGATACGCAGTATTTT. It specifies CAIGGQLGTDTQYF.

The chain recombines TRBV30 with TRBJ2-6; the match to TRBD2 covers 7 bases. Germline V gene sequence: CDR1 GTSNPN, CDR2 SVGIG (reference sequence). V trimming: 6 bases; J trimming: 0 bases; junction bases outside the gene matches: 14. This CDR3 has 18 residues. CDR3 residues: CACLAGTTFYSGANVLTF. In DNA, the CDR3 is TGTGCCTGTCTAGCCGGGACTACGTTTTACTCTGGGGCCAACGTCCTGACTTTC.

The rearrangement joins TRBV19 to TRBJ1-3; D may be TRBD1 (5 bases). V lost 0 bases and J lost 4, with 13 bases in between. The CDR3 is 16 amino acids. Germline lookup yields CDR1 LNHDA and CDR2 SQIVND (reference sequence). This CDR3 is CASSIDGSGPGNTIYF. Written as DNA, the CDR3 is TGTGCCAGTAGTATAGATGGTTCGGGGCCCGGAAACACCATATATTTT.

The rearrangement links TRBV5-1 to TRBJ2-2; 7 bases match TRBD2. Looked up from germline, CDR1 is SGHRS and CDR2 is YFSETQ. CDR3 length equals 17 residues. The V and J ends lost 3 bases and 0 bases, in that order; junction bases with no gene match: 8. The CDR3 reads CASSSLAAPPNTGELFF. The CDR3 DNA reads TGCGCCAGCAGCTCTCTAGCGGCCCCTCCGAACACCGGGGAGCTGTTTTTT.

The J gene is TRBJ2-3, the V gene TRBV27; 10 bases are a match to TRBD2. Germline-derived CDR1 and CDR2 are MNHEY and SMNVEV (reference sequence). V gave up 5 bases and J gave up 9 bases; unmatched junction bases: 11. The CDR3 extends over 15 amino acids. Here the CDR3 DNA reads TGTGCCAGCAGTCTGCGTTCGAGCGGGAGGGCCACGCAGTATTTT. It encodes CASSLRSSGRATQYF.

The chain uses TRBV28 and TRBJ2-7; maybe TRBD2 (5 bases). Germline assignment: CDR1 MDHEN and CDR2 SYDVKM. CDR3 size: 15 residues. The germline V and J ends were trimmed by 6 bases and 2 bases, with 17 bases remaining between them. The CDR3 DNA reads as TGTGCCAGCAGCCCCGGGGAGCGGAGGACCTACGAGCAGTACTTC. Translation gives CASSPGERRTYEQYF.

This chain links TRBV19 with TRBJ2-1; D ambiguous. Trimming left V 6 bases short and J 8 bases short, with 8 bases between. The length of the CDR3 is 11 residues. Germline V gene lookup returns CDR1 LNHDA and CDR2 SQIVND (reference sequence). The CDR3 DNA is TGTGCCAGTAGCGCGAGTTATGAGCAGTTCTTC. It codes for CASSASYEQFF.

The gene calls are TRBV6-2 or TRBV6-3 and TRBJ1-2; 7 positions match TRBD1. CDR1 is MNHEY, CDR2 SVGEGT, per germline. Unmatched junction bases numbered 18, after V lost 6 bases and J lost 8 bases. The CDR3 runs to 16 residues. The CDR3 spells CASSHPFLGQSVGYTF. In DNA form, the CDR3 reads TGTGCCAGCAGCCACCCATTCCTGGGACAGTCGGTAGGCTACACCTTC.

The chain uses TRBV27 and TRBJ1-6; D not resolved. The V and J ends lost 2 bases and 10 bases respectively, with 18 bases between them. The germline V gene encodes CDR1 MNHEY and CDR2 SMNVEV (reference sequence). This CDR3 region has 16 residues. CDR3 loop: CASSLGPQGINSPLHF. In DNA form, the CDR3 reads TGTGCCAGCAGTTTAGGGCCCCAAGGAATTAACTCACCCCTCCACTTT.

The rearrangement uses TRBV28 and TRBJ1-2; D is ambiguous. V lost 6 bases, J lost 8 bases, and 7 bases lay in between. CDR1 is MDHEN, CDR2 SYDVKM, per germline. The CDR3 loop spans 10 amino acids. The CDR3 is CASSSGGYTF. In DNA, the CDR3 is TGTGCCAGCAGCTCCGGGGGCTACACCTTC.

The CDR3 reads CASSLVAGAASGANVLTF. CDR3 nucleotides: TGTGCCAGCAGCTTAGTCGCAGGGGCCGCCTCTGGGGCCAACGTCCTGACTTTC. The chain couples TRBV7-2 to TRBJ2-6; D is perhaps TRBD1 (6 bases). The CDR3 spans 18 residues. V was cut by 1 base and J by 0 bases, with 13 bases left in between. In germline, CDR1 is SGHTA, CDR2 FQGNSA.

This clone was observed a handful of times. The J gene is TRBJ2-1, the V gene TRBV11-1; D remains unclear. Trimming removed 5 bases at V and 2 bases at J, with 13 bases between. The germline CDR1 and CDR2 sequences are SGHAT and FQDESV (reference sequence). This CDR3 has 15 amino acids. CDR3 loop: CASSPGPSTYNEQFF. The CDR3 coding sequence is TGTGCCAGCAGCCCCGGACCGAGCACCTACAATGAGCAGTTCTTC.

The V call is TRBV7-2, the J call TRBJ1-6; D gene uncertain. Per germline, CDR1 SGHTA and CDR2 FQGNSA. V lost 6 bases and J 10 bases, leaving 16 bases between the germline ends. There are 14 residues in the CDR3. For the CDR3, the DNA is TGTGCCAGCAGTTACACACCCAGCGGCTCACCCCTCCACTTT. It encodes CASSYTPSGSPLHF.

This clone occurred once. The rearrangement uses TRBV7-2 and TRBJ2-7, with TRBD2 matching 14 bases. The CDR3 is 16 amino acids. V shed 0 bases, J shed 5 bases, and the junction held 3 bases outside the gene matches. From germline, CDR1 is SGHTA and CDR2 FQGNSA. CDR3 in amino acids: CASSLAGTSGSHEQYF. The CDR3 bases are TGTGCCAGCAGCTTAGCCGGGACTAGCGGGAGCCACGAGCAGTACTTC. The whole variable domain, remainder taken from reference TRBV7-2 and TRBJ2-7, is GAGVSQSPSNKVTEKGKDVELRCDPISGHTALYWYRQSLGQGLEFLIYFQGNSAPDKSGLPSDRFSAERTGGSVSTLTIQRTQQEDSAVYLCASSLAGTSGSHEQYFGPGTRLTVT.

The CDR3 loop is CASSLTRETYSYNEQFF. The CDR3 coding sequence is TGTGCCAGCAGCTTAACACGGGAGACCTACTCCTACAATGAGCAGTTCTTC. The rearrangement joins TRBV11-3 to TRBJ2-1, with D possibly TRBD2 on 6 matching bases. V shed 2 bases and J shed 0 bases, with 14 bases lying between them. The V gene's germline CDR1 is SGHNT and CDR2 YENEEA. There are 17 residues in the CDR3.

This clone has only a few counts. The chain has TRBV11-2 and TRBJ2-2; D is ambiguous. This CDR3 is built from 14 residues. Trimming pared 2 bases from V and 0 bases from J, leaving 4 bases between. The germline V gene encodes CDR1 SGHAT and CDR2 FQNNGV. CDR3 amino acids: CASSLRANTGELFF. Written as DNA, the CDR3 is TGTGCCAGCAGCTTAAGGGCGAACACCGGGGAGCTGTTTTTT.

This clone was picked up a small number of times. The rearrangement links TRBV19 to TRBJ2-7, with TRBD2 identical over 12 bases. This CDR3 has 14 residues. V trimming: 3 bases; J trimming: 6 bases; junction bases outside the gene matches: 3. Germline CDR1 and CDR2: LNHDA and SQIVND (reference sequence). The DNA for the CDR3 is TGTGCCAGTAGTATCCTAGCGGGAGGGCCCGAGCAGTACTTC. It specifies CASSILAGGPEQYF.

The genes are TRBV4-3 and TRBJ1-3; perhaps TRBD1 as D (6 bases). Germline V gene lookup returns CDR1 LGHNA and CDR2 YSLEER. V was trimmed by 2 bases and J by 0 bases, leaving 23 bases between them. The CDR3 runs to 20 residues. The CDR3 here is CASSQKDVGGSSSSGNTIYF. The CDR3 bases are TGCGCCAGCAGCCAAAAGGACGTTGGGGGCTCGTCAAGCTCTGGAAACACCATATATTTT.